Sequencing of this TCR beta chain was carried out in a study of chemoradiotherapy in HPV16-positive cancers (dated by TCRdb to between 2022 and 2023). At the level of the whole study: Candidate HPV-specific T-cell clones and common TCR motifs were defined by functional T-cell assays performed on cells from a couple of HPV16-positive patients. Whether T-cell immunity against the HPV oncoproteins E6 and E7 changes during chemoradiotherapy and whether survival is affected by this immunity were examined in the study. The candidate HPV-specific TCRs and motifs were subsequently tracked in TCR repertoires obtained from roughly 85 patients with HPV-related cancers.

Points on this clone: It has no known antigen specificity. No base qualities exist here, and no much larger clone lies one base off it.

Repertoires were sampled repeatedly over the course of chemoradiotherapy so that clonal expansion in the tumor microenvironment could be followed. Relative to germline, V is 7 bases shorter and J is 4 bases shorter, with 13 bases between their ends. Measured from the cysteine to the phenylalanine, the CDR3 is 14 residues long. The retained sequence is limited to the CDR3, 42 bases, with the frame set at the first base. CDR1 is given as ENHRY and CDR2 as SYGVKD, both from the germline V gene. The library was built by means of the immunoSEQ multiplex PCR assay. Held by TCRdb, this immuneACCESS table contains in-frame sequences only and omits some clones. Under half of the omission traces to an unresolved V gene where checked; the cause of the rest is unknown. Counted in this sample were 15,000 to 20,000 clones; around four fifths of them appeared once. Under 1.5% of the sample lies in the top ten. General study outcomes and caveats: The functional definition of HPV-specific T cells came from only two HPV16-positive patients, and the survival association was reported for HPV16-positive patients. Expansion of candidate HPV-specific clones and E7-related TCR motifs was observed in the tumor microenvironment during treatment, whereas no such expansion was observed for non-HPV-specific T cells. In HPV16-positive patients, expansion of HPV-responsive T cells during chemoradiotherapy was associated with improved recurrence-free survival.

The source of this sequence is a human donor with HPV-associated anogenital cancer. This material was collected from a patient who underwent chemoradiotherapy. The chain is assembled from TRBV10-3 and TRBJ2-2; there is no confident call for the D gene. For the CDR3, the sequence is CAITVNVGTGELFF. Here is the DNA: TGTGCCATCACCGTGAACGTGGGCACCGGGGAGCTGTTTTTT.